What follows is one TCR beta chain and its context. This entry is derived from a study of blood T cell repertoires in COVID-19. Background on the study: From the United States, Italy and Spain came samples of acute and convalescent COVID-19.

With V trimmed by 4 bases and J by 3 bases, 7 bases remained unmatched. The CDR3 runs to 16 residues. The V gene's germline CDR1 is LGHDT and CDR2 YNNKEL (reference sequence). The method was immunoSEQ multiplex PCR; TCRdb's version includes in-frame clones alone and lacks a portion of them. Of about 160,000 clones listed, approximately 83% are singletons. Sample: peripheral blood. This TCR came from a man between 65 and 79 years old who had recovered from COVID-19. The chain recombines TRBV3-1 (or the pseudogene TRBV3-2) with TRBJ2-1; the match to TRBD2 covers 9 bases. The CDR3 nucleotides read TGTGCCAGCAGCCCCCGGGCGGGAGGGCTCTACAATGAGCAGTTCTTC. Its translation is CASSPRAGGLYNEQFF.